This TCR beta chain was retrieved from a study of Ad26.COV2.S vaccination and SARS-CoV-2 variants. TCRdb keeps only in-frame clones here, not all; method: immunoSEQ multiplex PCR. This sample has approximately 340,000 clones; 70% to 90% occur once, and the top ten carry about 3.5%. Described treatment: 19 received Ad26.COV2.S at low or high dose, single or two shots; about 5 received placebo; per-sample allocation not given. Samples came from day 63 after the first vaccine or placebo injection. Trimming left V 5 bases short and J 7 bases short, with 18 bases between. Germline V gene lookup returns CDR1 MDHEN and CDR2 SYDVKM. CDR3 size: 15 residues.

The sample was peripheral blood, taken in a trial of Ad26.COV2.S vaccine versus placebo. The rearrangement links TRBV28 to TRBJ1-5; a possible D gene is TRBD1 (6 bases). The clonotype comes from a person between 18 and 60 years old who received the Ad26.COV2.S COVID-19 vaccine or a placebo. For the CDR3, the DNA is TGTGCCAGCAGTCACGGATGGGGGGCTGGGCAGCCCCAGCATTTT. This encodes CASSHGWGAGQPQHF. Using reference TRBV28 and TRBJ1-5 for the parts outside the CDR3, the full variable domain is DVKVTQSSRYLVKRTGEKVFLECVQDMDHENMFWYRQDPGLGLRLIYFSYDVKMKEKGDIPEGYSVSREKKERFSLILESASTNQTSMYLCASSHGWGAGQPQHFGDGTRLSIL.